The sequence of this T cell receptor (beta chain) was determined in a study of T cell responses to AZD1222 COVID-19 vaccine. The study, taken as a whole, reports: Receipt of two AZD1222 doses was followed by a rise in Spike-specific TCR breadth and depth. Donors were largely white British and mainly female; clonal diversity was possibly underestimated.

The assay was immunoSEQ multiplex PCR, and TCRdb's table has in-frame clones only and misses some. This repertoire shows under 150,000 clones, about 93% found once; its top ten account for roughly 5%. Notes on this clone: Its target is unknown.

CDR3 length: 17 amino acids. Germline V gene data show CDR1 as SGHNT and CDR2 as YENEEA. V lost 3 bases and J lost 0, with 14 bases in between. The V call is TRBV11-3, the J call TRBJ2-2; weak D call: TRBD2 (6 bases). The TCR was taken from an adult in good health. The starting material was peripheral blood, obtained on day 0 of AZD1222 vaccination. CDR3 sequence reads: CASSLGGGFANTGELFF. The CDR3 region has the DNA TGTGCCAGCAGCTTGGGGGGTGGGTTCGCGAACACCGGGGAGCTGTTTTTT.